This T cell receptor (beta chain) derives from a study of blood T cell repertoires in COVID-19. Original processing methods: Amplification from reference gene primers served as the basis for estimated nucleated cell counts. Libraries were prepared by immunoSEQ multiplex PCR; TCRdb keeps only in-frame clonotypes and omits some of them. V, J and clone size are taken as reported in that table, and D and trimming were inferred from the DNA itself. Here the sample spans 200,000 to 250,000 clones, 85% to 90% being singletons. Germline V gene lookup returns CDR1 SGHAT and CDR2 FQNNGV. V was cut by 3 bases and J by 9 bases, with 12 bases left in between. The CDR3 has 13 amino acids. The Seattle site enrolled patients during active infection and followed them longitudinally.

The source is a woman between 50 and 59 years old with COVID-19, enrolled during active disease. The rearrangement joins TRBV11-2 to TRBJ1-5; no clear D gene. Material: peripheral blood. Here the CDR3 DNA reads TGTGCCAGCAGCTTCAATAACGGTTCGCCCCAGCATTTT. It translates to CASSFNNGSPQHF.